Listed below are T cell receptor beta chains from one sample, sequenced in a study of cytomegalovirus exposure and HLA in healthy donors. TCRdb's table, derived via immunoSEQ multiplex PCR, lists solely in-frame clones and lacks some. Its table lists 130,000 or so clones. Sequencing was performed on PBMCs. All receptors come from a woman between 18 and 30 years old in good health and CMV-seronegative. The CDR3 runs from the conserved cysteine through the conserved F or W. The D gene is left open where the match is weak.

V gene: TRBV30
D gene: .
J gene: TRBJ2-3
CDR3 DNA: TGTGCCTGGAGGGGCCGAAATTGGGATACGCAGTATTTT
CDR3 protein: CAWRGRNWDTQYF

V gene: TRBV5-1
D gene: .
J gene: TRBJ1-3
CDR3 DNA: TGCGCCAGCAGCTTGGGGGAGAGCTCTGGAAACACCATATATTTT
CDR3 protein: CASSLGESSGNTIYF

V gene: TRBV5-1
D gene: TRBD1
J gene: TRBJ1-1
CDR3 DNA: TGCGCCAGCAGCCAGAGACAGGGTACGGGGTCTTTCTTT
CDR3 protein: CASSQRQGTGSFF

V gene: TRBV5-6
D gene: .
J gene: TRBJ2-6
CDR3 DNA: TGTGCCAGCAGCTTGTTGCCCGCCGGGGTGCCCTCTGGGGCCAACGTCCTGACTTTC
CDR3 protein: CASSLLPAGVPSGANVLTF

V gene: TRBV13
D gene: .
J gene: TRBJ2-3
CDR3 DNA: TGTGCCAGCAGCTTAACGCCGAGAGAACGAACGCAGTATTTT
CDR3 protein: CASSLTPRERTQYF

V gene: TRBV7-3
D gene: .
J gene: TRBJ2-1
CDR3 DNA: TGTGCCAGCAGCAAAAAAACAGGGAGCTCCTACAATGAGCAGTTCTTC
CDR3 protein: CASSKKTGSSYNEQFF

V gene: TRBV2
D gene: .
J gene: TRBJ1-1
CDR3 DNA: TGTGCCAGCATATACACCAACACTGAAGCTTTCTTT
CDR3 protein: CASIYTNTEAFF

V gene: TRBV19
D gene: .
J gene: TRBJ2-5
CDR3 DNA: TGTGCCAGTAGTGTTCCGTCCCAGTGGGAGACCCAGTACTTC
CDR3 protein: CASSVPSQWETQYF

V gene: TRBV4-3
D gene: .
J gene: TRBJ2-3
CDR3 DNA: TGCGCCAGCAGACGACAGGTGAGGGGCACAGATACGCAGTATTTT
CDR3 protein: CASRRQVRGTDTQYF

V gene: TRBV6-1
D gene: .
J gene: TRBJ1-2
CDR3 DNA: TGTGCCAGCAGTGAAGCGATAACAGCTCCTAACTATGGCTACACCTTC
CDR3 protein: CASSEAITAPNYGYTF

V gene: TRBV7-9
D gene: TRBD1
J gene: TRBJ2-1
CDR3 DNA: TGTGCCAGCAGCTTAGGGGACAGGGGGCCAGGGAATGAGCAGTTCTTC
CDR3 protein: CASSLGDRGPGNEQFF

V gene: TRBV6-5
D gene: TRBD1
J gene: TRBJ2-7
CDR3 DNA: TGTGCCAGCAGACAACAGGGGGTACCCTCGGAGCAGTACTTC
CDR3 protein: CASRQQGVPSEQYF

V gene: TRBV6-6
D gene: .
J gene: TRBJ1-3
CDR3 DNA: TGTGCCAGCCACGCGGGCGGCTCTGGAAACACCATATATTTT
CDR3 protein: CASHAGGSGNTIYF

V gene: TRBV13
D gene: TRBD2
J gene: TRBJ2-1
CDR3 DNA: TGTGCCAGCAGCCCTACCCTTGAATCTAGCGGGAGATTCTACAATGAGCAGTTCTTC
CDR3 protein: CASSPTLESSGRFYNEQFF

V gene: TRBV9
D gene: .
J gene: TRBJ1-2
CDR3 DNA: TGTGCCAGCAGCCAATCAGGGTACAGCTACTATGGCTACACCTTC
CDR3 protein: CASSQSGYSYYGYTF

V gene: TRBV28
D gene: .
J gene: TRBJ2-6
CDR3 DNA: TGTGCCAGCAGTGAACTGTTAGGGGCCAACGTCCTGACTTTC
CDR3 protein: CASSELLGANVLTF

V gene: TRBV4-1
D gene: TRBD2
J gene: TRBJ2-2
CDR3 DNA: TGCGCCAGCAGCATTCCTCTGGCGGGAGGGCCGAGGACCGGGGAGCTGTTTTTT
CDR3 protein: CASSIPLAGGPRTGELFF

V gene: TRBV25-1
D gene: TRBD1
J gene: TRBJ1-3
CDR3 DNA: TGTGCCAGCAGCGACGCCAGGGGGGCTGGAAACACCATATATTTT
CDR3 protein: CASSDARGAGNTIYF

V gene: TRBV5-6
D gene: .
J gene: TRBJ2-1
CDR3 DNA: TGTGCCAGCGCTCGGGGTGTATACAATGAGCAGTTCTTC
CDR3 protein: CASARGVYNEQFF

V gene: TRBV7-8
D gene: .
J gene: TRBJ1-5
CDR3 DNA: TGTGCCAGCAGCTTAGGCCCCTACTATAGCAATCAGCCCCAGCATTTT
CDR3 protein: CASSLGPYYSNQPQHF

V gene: TRBV5-1
D gene: TRBD1
J gene: TRBJ1-2
CDR3 DNA: TGCGCCAGCAGCTTGGATGGGACAGCGCTGGGCGCTAACTATGGCTACACCTTC
CDR3 protein: CASSLDGTALGANYGYTF